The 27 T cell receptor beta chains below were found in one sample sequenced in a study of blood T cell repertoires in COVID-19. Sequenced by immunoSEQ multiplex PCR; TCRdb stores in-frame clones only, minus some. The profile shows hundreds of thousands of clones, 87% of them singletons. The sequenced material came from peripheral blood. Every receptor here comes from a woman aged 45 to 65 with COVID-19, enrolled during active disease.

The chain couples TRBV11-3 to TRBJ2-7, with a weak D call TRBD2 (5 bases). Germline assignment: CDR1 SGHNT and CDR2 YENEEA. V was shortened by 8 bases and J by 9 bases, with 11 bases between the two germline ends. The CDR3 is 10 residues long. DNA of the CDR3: TGTGCCAGCGGACGGGATGGGCAGTACTTC. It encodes CASGRDGQYF.

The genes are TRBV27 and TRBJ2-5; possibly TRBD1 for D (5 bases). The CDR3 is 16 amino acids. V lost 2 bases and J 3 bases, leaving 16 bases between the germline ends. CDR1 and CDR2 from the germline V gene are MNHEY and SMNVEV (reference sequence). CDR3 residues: CASSLTGPSTKETQYF. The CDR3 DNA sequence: TGTGCCAGCAGTTTAACAGGCCCCAGTACCAAAGAGACCCAGTACTTC.

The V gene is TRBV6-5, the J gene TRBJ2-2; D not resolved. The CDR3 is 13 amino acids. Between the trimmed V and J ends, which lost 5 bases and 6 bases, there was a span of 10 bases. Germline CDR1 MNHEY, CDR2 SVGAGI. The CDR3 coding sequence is TGTGCCAGCAGTCTTAGATACGCCGGGGAGCTGTTTTTT. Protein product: CASSLRYAGELFF.

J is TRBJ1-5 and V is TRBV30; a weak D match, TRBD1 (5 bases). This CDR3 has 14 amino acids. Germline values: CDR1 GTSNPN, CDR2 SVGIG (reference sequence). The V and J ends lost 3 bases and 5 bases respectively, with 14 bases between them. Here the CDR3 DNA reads TGTGCCTGGAGCTCGCTCCAGGGTGATCAGCCCCAGCATTTT. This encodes CAWSSLQGDQPQHF.

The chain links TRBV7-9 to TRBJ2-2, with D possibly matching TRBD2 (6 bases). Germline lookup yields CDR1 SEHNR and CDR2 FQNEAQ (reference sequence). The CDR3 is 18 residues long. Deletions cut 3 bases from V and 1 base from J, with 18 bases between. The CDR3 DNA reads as TGTGCCAGCAGCTTGGGGAGGCCTGAGCGGTGGAACACCGGGGAGCTGTTTTTT. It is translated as CASSLGRPERWNTGELFF.

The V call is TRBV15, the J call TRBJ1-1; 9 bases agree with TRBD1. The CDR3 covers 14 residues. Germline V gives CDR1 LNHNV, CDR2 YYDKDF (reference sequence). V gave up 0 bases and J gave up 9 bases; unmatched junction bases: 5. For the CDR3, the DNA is TGTGCCACCAGCAGAGATTTCGGGACAGGGCAAGCTTTCTTT. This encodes CATSRDFGTGQAFF.

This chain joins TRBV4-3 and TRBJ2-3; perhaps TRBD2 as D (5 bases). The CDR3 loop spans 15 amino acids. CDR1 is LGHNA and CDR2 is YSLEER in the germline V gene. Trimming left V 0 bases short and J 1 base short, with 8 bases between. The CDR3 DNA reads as TGCGCCAGCAGCCAAGATGGGAGCGGCACAGATACGCAGTATTTT. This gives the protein CASSQDGSGTDTQYF.

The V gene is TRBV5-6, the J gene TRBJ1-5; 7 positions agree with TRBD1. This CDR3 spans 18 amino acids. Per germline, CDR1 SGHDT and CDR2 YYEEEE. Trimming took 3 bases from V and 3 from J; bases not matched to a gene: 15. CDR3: CASSSLGQSPTLNQPQHF. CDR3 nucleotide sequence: TGTGCCAGCAGCTCGCTGGGACAGTCACCGACCCTCAATCAGCCCCAGCATTTT.

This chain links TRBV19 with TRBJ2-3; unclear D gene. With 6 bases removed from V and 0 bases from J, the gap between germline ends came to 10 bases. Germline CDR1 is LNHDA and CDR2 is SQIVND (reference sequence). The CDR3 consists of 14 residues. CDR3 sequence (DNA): TGTGCCAGTAGCTACTACACTAGCACAGATACGCAGTATTTT. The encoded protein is CASSYYTSTDTQYF.

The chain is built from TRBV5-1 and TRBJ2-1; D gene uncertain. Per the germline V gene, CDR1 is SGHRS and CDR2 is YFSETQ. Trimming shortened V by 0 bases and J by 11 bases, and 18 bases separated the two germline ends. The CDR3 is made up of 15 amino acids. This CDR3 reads CASSLAGDSQAQQFF. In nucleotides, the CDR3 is TGCGCCAGCAGCTTGGCCGGTGATAGCCAAGCGCAGCAGTTCTTC. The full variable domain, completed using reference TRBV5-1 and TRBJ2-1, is KAGVTQTPRYLIKTRGQQVTLSCSPISGHRSVSWYQQTPGQGLQFLFEYFSETQRNKGNFPGRFSGRQFSNSRSEMNVSTLELGDSALYLCASSLAGDSQAQQFFGPGTRLTVL.

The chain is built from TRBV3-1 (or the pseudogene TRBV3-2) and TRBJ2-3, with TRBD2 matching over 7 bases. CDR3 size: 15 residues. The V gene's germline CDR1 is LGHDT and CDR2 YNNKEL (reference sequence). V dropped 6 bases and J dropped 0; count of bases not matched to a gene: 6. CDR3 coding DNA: TGTGCCAGCAGTTCAAGCGGGAAAAGCACAGATACGCAGTATTTT. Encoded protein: CASSSSGKSTDTQYF.

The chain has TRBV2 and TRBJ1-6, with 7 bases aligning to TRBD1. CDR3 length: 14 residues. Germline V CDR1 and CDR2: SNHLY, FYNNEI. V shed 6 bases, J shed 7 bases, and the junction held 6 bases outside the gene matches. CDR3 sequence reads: CASSGQVANSPLHF. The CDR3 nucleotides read TGTGCCAGCAGCGGACAGGTAGCCAATTCACCCCTCCACTTT.

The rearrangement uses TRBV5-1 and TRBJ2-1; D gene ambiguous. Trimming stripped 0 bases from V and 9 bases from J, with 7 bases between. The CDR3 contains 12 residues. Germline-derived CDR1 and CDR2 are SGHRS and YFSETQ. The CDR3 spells CASSLALSEQFF. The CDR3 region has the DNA TGCGCCAGCAGCTTGGCACTGAGTGAGCAGTTCTTC.

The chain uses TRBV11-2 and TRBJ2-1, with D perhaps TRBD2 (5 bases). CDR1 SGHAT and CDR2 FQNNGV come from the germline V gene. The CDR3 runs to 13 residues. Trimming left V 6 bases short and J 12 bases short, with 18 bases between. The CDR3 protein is CASSYSDRTGQFF. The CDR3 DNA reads TGTGCCAGCAGTTATAGCGACCGAACCGGGCAGTTCTTC.

The DNA for the CDR3 is TGTGCCAGTAGTATGCCGGGACAGGGGATCAATGAGCAGTTCTTC. The encoded protein is CASSMPGQGINEQFF. The chain couples TRBV19 to TRBJ2-1; TRBD1 aligns across 10 bases. Germline CDR1 and CDR2: LNHDA and SQIVND (reference sequence). Germline trimming cut 3 bases from V and 6 bases from J; bases unmatched to any gene: 5. The CDR3 covers 15 residues.

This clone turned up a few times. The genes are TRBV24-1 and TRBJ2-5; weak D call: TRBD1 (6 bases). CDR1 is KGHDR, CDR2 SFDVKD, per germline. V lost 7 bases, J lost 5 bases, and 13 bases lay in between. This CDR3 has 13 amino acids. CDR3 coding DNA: TGTGCCACCAGGCCGACAGGCGGGGAGACCCAGTACTTC. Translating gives CATRPTGGETQYF.

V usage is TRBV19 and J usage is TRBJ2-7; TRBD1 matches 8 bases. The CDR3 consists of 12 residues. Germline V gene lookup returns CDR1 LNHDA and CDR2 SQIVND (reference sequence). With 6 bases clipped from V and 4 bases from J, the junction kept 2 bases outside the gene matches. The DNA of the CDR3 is TGTGCCAGTAGACAGGGGGGTTACGAGCAGTACTTC. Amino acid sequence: CASRQGGYEQYF.

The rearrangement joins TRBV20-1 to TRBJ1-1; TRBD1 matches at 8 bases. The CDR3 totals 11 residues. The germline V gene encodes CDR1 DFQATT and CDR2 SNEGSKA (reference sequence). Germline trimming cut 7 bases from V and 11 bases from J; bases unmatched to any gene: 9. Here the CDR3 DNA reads TGCAGTGTTACGCAGACAGGGGACGCTTTCTTT. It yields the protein CSVTQTGDAFF.

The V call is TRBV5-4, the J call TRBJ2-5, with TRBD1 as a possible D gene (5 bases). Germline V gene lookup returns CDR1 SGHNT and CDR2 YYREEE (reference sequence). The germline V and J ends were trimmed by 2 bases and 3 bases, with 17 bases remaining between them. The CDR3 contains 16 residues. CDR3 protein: CASSLGATHFEETQYF. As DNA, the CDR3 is TGTGCCAGCAGCTTAGGGGCAACCCACTTCGAAGAGACCCAGTACTTC.

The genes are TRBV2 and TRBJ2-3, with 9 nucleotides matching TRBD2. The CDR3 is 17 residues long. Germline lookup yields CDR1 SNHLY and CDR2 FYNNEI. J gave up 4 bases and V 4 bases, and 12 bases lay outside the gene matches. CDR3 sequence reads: CASSAGGRALGADTQYF. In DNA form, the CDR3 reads TGTGCCAGCAGTGCAGGCGGGAGGGCCCTCGGGGCAGATACGCAGTATTTT.

CDR3 DNA: TGTGCCTGGAGTGTAAGACAGGGGTTGGGTGAGCAGTTCTTC. Translation gives CAWSVRQGLGEQFF. J is TRBJ2-1 and V is TRBV30; TRBD1 matches 8 bases. Germline CDR1 GTSNPN, CDR2 SVGIG (reference sequence). The CDR3 has 14 residues. V lost 0 bases to trimming and J lost 9 bases; unmatched junction nucleotides: 7. The complete variable domain, with remaining parts taken from reference TRBV30 and TRBJ2-1, reads SQTIHQWPATLVQPVGSPLSLECTVEGTSNPNLYWYRQAAGRGLQLLFYSVGIGQISSEVPQNLSASRPQDRQFILSSKKLLLSDSGFYLCAWSVRQGLGEQFFGPGTRLTVL.

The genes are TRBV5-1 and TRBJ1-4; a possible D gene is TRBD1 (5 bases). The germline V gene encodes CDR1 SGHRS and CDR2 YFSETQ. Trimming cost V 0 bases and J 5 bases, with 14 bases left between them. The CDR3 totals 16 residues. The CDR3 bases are TGCGCCAGCAGCTTGGCCCCCGACAGCGGGAATGAAAAACTGTTTTTT. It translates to CASSLAPDSGNEKLFF.

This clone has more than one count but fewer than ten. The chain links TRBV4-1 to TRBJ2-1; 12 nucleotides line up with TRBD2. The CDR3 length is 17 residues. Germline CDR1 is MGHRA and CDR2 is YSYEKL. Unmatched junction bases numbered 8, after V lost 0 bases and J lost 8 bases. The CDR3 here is CASSQDTALAGGDEQFF. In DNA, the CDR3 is TGCGCCAGCAGCCAAGATACCGCGCTAGCGGGAGGGGATGAGCAGTTCTTC.

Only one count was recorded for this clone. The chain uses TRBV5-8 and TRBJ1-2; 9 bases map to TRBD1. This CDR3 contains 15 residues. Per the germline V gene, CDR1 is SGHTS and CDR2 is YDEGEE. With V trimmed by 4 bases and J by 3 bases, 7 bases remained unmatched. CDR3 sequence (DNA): TGTGCCAGCAGCCCGGTCGGACAGGGGTACTATGGCTACACCTTC. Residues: CASSPVGQGYYGYTF.

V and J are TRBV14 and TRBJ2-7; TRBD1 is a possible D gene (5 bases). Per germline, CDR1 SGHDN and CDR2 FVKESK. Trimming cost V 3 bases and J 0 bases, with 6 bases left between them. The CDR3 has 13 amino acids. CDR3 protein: CASSQDISYEQYF. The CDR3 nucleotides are TGTGCCAGCAGCCAGGACATCTCCTACGAGCAGTACTTC.

CDR3 region: CASRADRALGGYTF. DNA of the CDR3: TGCGCCAGCAGAGCCGACAGGGCGCTTGGGGGCTACACCTTC. The chain links TRBV5-1 to TRBJ1-2, with 7 bases that match TRBD1. The germline gives CDR1 SGHRS, CDR2 YFSETQ. This CDR3 region has 14 residues. The V gene end was trimmed by 5 bases and the J gene end by 8 bases; junction bases not matched to a gene: 12.

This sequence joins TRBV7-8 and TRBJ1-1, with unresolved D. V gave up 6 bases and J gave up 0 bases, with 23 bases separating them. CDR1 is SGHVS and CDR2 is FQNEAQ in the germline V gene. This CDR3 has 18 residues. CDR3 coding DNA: TGTGCCAGCAGTCATCTAGTCCACTCACTGACTATGAACACTGAAGCTTTCTTT. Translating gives CASSHLVHSLTMNTEAFF.